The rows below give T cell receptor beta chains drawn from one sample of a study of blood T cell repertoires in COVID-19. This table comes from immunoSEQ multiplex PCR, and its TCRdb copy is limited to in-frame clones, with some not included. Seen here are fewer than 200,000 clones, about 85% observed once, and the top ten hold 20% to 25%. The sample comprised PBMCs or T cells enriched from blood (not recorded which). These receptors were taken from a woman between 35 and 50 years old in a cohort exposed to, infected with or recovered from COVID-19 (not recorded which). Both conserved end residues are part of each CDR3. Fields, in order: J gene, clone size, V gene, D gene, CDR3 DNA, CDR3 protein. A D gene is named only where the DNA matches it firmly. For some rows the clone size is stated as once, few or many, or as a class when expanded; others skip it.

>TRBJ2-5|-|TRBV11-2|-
TGTGCCAGCAGCGTACAAGAGACCCAGTACTTC
CASSVQETQYF
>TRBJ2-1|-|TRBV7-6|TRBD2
TGTGCCAGCAGCTCCCTGACTAGCGGGGCCAATGAGCAGTTCTTC
CASSSLTSGANEQFF
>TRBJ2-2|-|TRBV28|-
TGTGCCAGCAGGGCGGGACAGATAGACACCGGGGAGCTGTTTTTT
CASRAGQIDTGELFF
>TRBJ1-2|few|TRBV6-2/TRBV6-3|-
TGTGCCAGCACCCCAAGACAGGAACCCTCCGGCTACACCTTC
CASTPRQEPSGYTF
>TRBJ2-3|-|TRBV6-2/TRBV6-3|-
TGTGCCAGCAGTTACGGGAGAGGATACACAGATACGCAGTATTTT
CASSYGRGYTDTQYF
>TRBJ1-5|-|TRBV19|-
TGTGCCAGTAGTATAGGTCCGGGGGGGCGACAGCCCCAGCATTTT
CASSIGPGGRQPQHF
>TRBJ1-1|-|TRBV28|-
TGTGCCAGCAGTGTCATCCGGGTTTCCGAAGCTTTCTTT
CASSVIRVSEAFF
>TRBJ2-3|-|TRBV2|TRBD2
TGTGCCAGCAGTTCTCACCGCCTAGCGGGGGGCACAGATACGCAGTATTTT
CASSSHRLAGGTDTQYF
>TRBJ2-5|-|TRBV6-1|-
TGTGCCAGCAGTGAAGACATCGGGGGGCCCGAGACCCAGTACTTC
CASSEDIGGPETQYF
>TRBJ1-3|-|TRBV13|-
TGTGCCAGCAGCTCGGGACTGAGCTCTGGAAACACCATATATTTT
CASSSGLSSGNTIYF
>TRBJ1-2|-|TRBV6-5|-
TGTGCCAGCAGTTACGCGGGGGGGCGCGGCTACACCTTC
CASSYAGGRGYTF
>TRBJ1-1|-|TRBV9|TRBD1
TGTGCCAGCAGCGCCCTGGGACAGGCAGACACTGAAGCTTTCTTT
CASSALGQADTEAFF
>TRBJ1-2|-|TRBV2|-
TGTGCCAGCAGCCGACTGATTAACTATGGCTACACCTTC
CASSRLINYGYTF
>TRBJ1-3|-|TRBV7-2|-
TGTGCCAGCAGCTTAGCGAGGCTTGGAAACACCATATATTTT
CASSLARLGNTIYF
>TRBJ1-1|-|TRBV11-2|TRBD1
TGTGCCAGCAGCGGACAGGGTGGGGGCACTGAAGCTTTCTTT
CASSGQGGGTEAFF
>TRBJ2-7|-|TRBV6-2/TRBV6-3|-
TGTGCCAGCAGCCTATCGGGTAGCTCCTACGAGCAGTACTTC
CASSLSGSSYEQYF
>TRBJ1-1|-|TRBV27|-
TGTGCCAGCAGTTGGAGTTCCGGCGTTGAAGCTTTCTTT
CASSWSSGVEAFF
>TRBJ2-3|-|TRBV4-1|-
TGCGCCAGCAGCCAAGCAAACACAGATACGCAGTATTTT
CASSQANTDTQYF
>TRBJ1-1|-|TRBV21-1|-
TGTGCCAGCAGCAAAGCGCTGAGACATGAGGGTGAAGCTTTCTTT
CASSKALRHEGEAFF
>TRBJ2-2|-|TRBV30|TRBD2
TGTGCCTGGAGTCTACTAGCGGGAGGGCCGGGTACCGGGGAGCTGTTTTTT
CAWSLLAGGPGTGELFF
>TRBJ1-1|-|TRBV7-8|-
TGTGCCAGCAGCTTAGGGAACAGGCCCTTTGCTGAAGCTTTCTTT
CASSLGNRPFAEAFF
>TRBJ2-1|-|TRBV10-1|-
TGCGCCAGCAGTGGTAACAGGGTTGGCAATGAGCAGTTCTTC
CASSGNRVGNEQFF
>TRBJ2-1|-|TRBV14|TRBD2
TGTGCCAGCAGCCCTATACTTGGGGAGGGATACGACAATGAGCAGTTCTTC
CASSPILGEGYDNEQFF
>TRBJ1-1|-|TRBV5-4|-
TGTGCCAGCAGCTCCCGACACGACCTTAACACTGAAGCTTTCTTT
CASSSRHDLNTEAFF